Below are 23 T cell receptor beta chains sequenced from a single sample in a study of CD8+ T cells in alopecia areata. Sequencing relied on a cDNA template that was reverse transcribed from extracted RNA. Sequencing was performed with immunoSEQ multiplex PCR; in TCRdb, only in-frame clones are kept and a portion is missing. The table has some 180,000 clones, roughly 53% seen once. Treatment denoted: oral pan-JAK inhibitor, 5-10 mg twice daily. Here the sequenced sample was CD8+ T cells sorted from blood, taken at week 24, from a patient treated with tofacitinib. These receptors came from a human donor with alopecia areata.

This clone was detected only a few times. This sample includes further DNA sequences coding for the same CDR3. The gene calls are TRBV4-3 and TRBJ2-7; D is possibly TRBD1 (5 bases). The ends were cut back, 0 bases at V and 0 bases at J, with 9 bases in the middle. Germline CDR1 reads LGHNA; CDR2 reads YSLEER. This CDR3 is 15 amino acids long. The CDR3 spells CASSQDRGGSYEQYF. Written as DNA, the CDR3 is TGCGCCAGCAGCCAAGATAGGGGCGGCTCCTACGAGCAGTACTTC.

The chain links TRBV19 to TRBJ1-1; TRBD1 might be the D (6 bases). This CDR3 has 11 residues. Trimming took off 6 bases at V and 10 bases at J, with 12 bases between the two ends. The germline V gene has CDR1 LNHDA and CDR2 SQIVND (reference sequence). The CDR3 loop reads CASSTGWGAFF. In DNA, the CDR3 is TGTGCCAGTAGCACAGGGTGGGGAGCTTTCTTT.

V gene TRBV7-8 combines with J gene TRBJ1-1, with 7 bases matching TRBD1. The V and J ends lost 8 bases and 1 base, in that order; junction bases with no gene match: 4. Germline-derived CDR1 and CDR2 are SGHVS and FQNEAQ. CDR3 length equals 13 residues. The CDR3 nucleotides are TGTGCCAGCTCGTGGACAGGGAACACTGAAGCTTTCTTT. Protein sequence: CASSWTGNTEAFF.

J is TRBJ2-2 and V is TRBV15, with D possibly being TRBD1 (6 bases). Germline lookup yields CDR1 LNHNV and CDR2 YYDKDF (reference sequence). Trimming left V 8 bases short and J 1 base short, with 11 bases between. This CDR3 spans 14 amino acids. As DNA, the CDR3 is TGTGCCACCGGGGCGACAGGGAACACCGGGGAGCTGTTTTTT. Translation gives CATGATGNTGELFF.

This chain uses TRBV4-3 with TRBJ2-3, with 9 bases aligning to TRBD2. CDR3 size: 17 residues. The V segment lost 1 base and the J segment 3 bases; nucleotides outside the gene matches: 8. Germline loops: CDR1 LGHNA, CDR2 YSLEER. CDR3 nucleotides: TGCGCCAGCAGCCAAGGGTTCAGCGGGGGGACGACAGATACGCAGTATTTT. Amino acid sequence: CASSQGFSGGTTDTQYF.

The V call is TRBV29-1, the J call TRBJ1-2; a possible D gene is TRBD1 (5 bases). This CDR3 contains 13 residues. Trimming left V 5 bases short and J 6 bases short, with 16 bases between. Germline CDR1 reads SQVTM; CDR2 reads ANQGSEA. CDR3 coding DNA: TGCAGCGTTCCCGGGACGGGAGACCATGGCTACACCTTC. Amino acid sequence: CSVPGTGDHGYTF.

V gene TRBV7-3 combines with J gene TRBJ1-1; unclear D gene. The CDR3 length is 14 residues. Between the trimmed V and J ends, which lost 5 bases and 4 bases, there was a span of 14 bases. The germline CDR1 and CDR2 sequences are SGHTA and FQGTGA. This CDR3 is CASSLSMGITEAFF. The CDR3 DNA follows: TGTGCCAGCAGCCTATCAATGGGGATCACTGAAGCTTTCTTT.

V usage is TRBV2 and J usage is TRBJ2-7, with D unresolved. V was clipped by 7 bases and J by 0 bases, with 4 bases between them. From germline, CDR1 is SNHLY and CDR2 FYNNEI. The CDR3 has 11 residues. In DNA, the CDR3 is TGTGCCAGCACAGACTCCTACGAGCAGTACTTC. Amino acid sequence: CASTDSYEQYF.

The gene calls are TRBV5-1 and TRBJ1-2; TRBD1 aligns across 8 bases. Trimming took 4 bases from V and 6 from J; bases not matched to a gene: 5. This CDR3 region has 13 residues. Germline V gene lookup returns CDR1 SGHRS and CDR2 YFSETQ. CDR3 in amino acids: CASSILDRDGYTF. The DNA of the CDR3 is TGCGCCAGCAGCATCCTGGACAGGGATGGCTACACCTTC.

This clone was counted a few times. The sample contains more than one DNA sequence encoding this CDR3. This sequence joins TRBV4-3 and TRBJ2-7, with 8 bases fitting TRBD1. Germline lookup yields CDR1 LGHNA and CDR2 YSLEER. V lost 0 bases and J lost 6; bases outside the gene matches: 1. CDR3 size: 13 residues. This chain's CDR3 is CASSQDRGLEQYF. CDR3 bases: TGCGCCAGCAGCCAAGACAGGGGGCTCGAGCAGTACTTC.

Only a few counts were recorded for this clone. The rearrangement links TRBV7-2 to TRBJ1-1; 10 positions match TRBD1. This CDR3 region has 16 residues. Trimming at V came to 1 base and at J to 4 bases, leaving 6 bases not matched to a gene. CDR1 is SGHTA, CDR2 FQGNSA, per germline. The DNA for the CDR3 is TGTGCCAGCAGCTTAGAGACAGGGGGCCTCGGCACTGAAGCTTTCTTT. It codes for CASSLETGGLGTEAFF.

The J gene is TRBJ2-7, the V gene TRBV6-1, with 12 bases lining up with TRBD2. This CDR3 is built from 15 residues. CDR1 is MNHNS and CDR2 is SASEGT in the germline V gene. Unmatched junction bases numbered 4, after V lost 5 bases and J lost 2 bases. This CDR3 is CASSPPSGGAYEQYF. In DNA form, the CDR3 reads TGTGCCAGCAGTCCTCCTAGCGGGGGGGCCTACGAGCAGTACTTC.

V gene TRBV19 combines with J gene TRBJ2-3, with no clear D. Between the trimmed V and J ends, which lost 8 bases and 4 bases, there was a span of 7 bases. The germline V gene has CDR1 LNHDA and CDR2 SQIVND (reference sequence). The CDR3 has 11 amino acids. CDR3: CASVGPDTQYF. Here the CDR3 DNA reads TGTGCCAGTGTAGGCCCAGATACGCAGTATTTT.

On this clone: Other DNA sequences from this sample encode an identical CDR3 as well. The chain has TRBV30 and TRBJ2-7; TRBD2 aligns across 7 bases. The CDR3 has 14 residues. In germline, CDR1 is GTSNPN, CDR2 SVGIG (reference sequence). V dropped 0 bases and J dropped 0; count of bases not matched to a gene: 2. Here the CDR3 reads CAWSVLAASYEQYF. In DNA, the CDR3 is TGTGCCTGGAGTGTCCTAGCGGCCTCCTACGAGCAGTACTTC.

The gene calls are TRBV7-9 and TRBJ2-3; tentatively, D is TRBD2 (5 bases). The CDR3 has 15 amino acids. The ends were cut back, 6 bases at V and 1 base at J, with 14 bases in the middle. CDR1 and CDR2 (germline): SEHNR, FQNEAQ (reference sequence). CDR3 in amino acids: CASSPVLRGTDTQYF. The CDR3 DNA reads as TGTGCCAGCAGTCCGGTTTTGCGGGGCACAGATACGCAGTATTTT.

The chain recombines TRBV11-1 with TRBJ2-7; 9 nucleotides line up with TRBD1. CDR1 and CDR2 from the germline V gene are SGHAT and FQDESV (reference sequence). Losses at the gene ends were 4 bases for V and 2 bases for J; bases not matched to a gene: 3. This CDR3 is 14 amino acids long. DNA of the CDR3: TGTGCCAGCAGCTCAGGGACAGGGACCTACGAGCAGTACTTC. It encodes CASSSGTGTYEQYF.

This clone was seen many times. Other DNA sequences in this sample translate to the same CDR3. The rearrangement joins TRBV4-1 to TRBJ1-2; D is unresolved. V lost 2 bases, J lost 4 bases, and 8 bases lay in between. The CDR3 is 13 residues long. Germline V gene sequence: CDR1 MGHRA, CDR2 YSYEKL. This CDR3 reads CASSQSNSYGYTF. CDR3 DNA sequence: TGCGCCAGCAGCCAAAGCAACAGCTATGGCTACACCTTC.

Only a few counts were recorded for this clone. The chain joins TRBV5-5 to TRBJ2-3; D is unresolved. The CDR3 extends over 11 amino acids. V shed 4 bases and J shed 12 bases, with 12 bases lying between them. CDR1 and CDR2 from the germline V gene are SGHKS and YYEKEE (reference sequence). This CDR3 is CASSGGPDQYF. The CDR3 bases are TGTGCCAGCAGCGGTGGACCAGATCAGTATTTT.

The rearrangement joins TRBV7-6 to TRBJ1-4; D not resolved. CDR3 length equals 11 residues. Germline CDR1 and CDR2: SGHVS and FNYEAQ. Trimming pared 1 base from V and 12 bases from J, leaving 6 bases between. CDR3 loop: CASSLDGELFF. DNA for the CDR3: TGTGCCAGCAGCTTAGATGGGGAACTGTTTTTT.

This clone turned up a few times. V and J are TRBV7-2 and TRBJ2-3; D unclear. V was pared by 1 base and J by 4 bases, with 12 bases between. This CDR3 comprises 15 residues. Germline V CDR1 and CDR2: SGHTA, FQGNSA. The CDR3 region has the DNA TGTGCCAGCAGCTTAGTGGGCTACGGTTCAGATACGCAGTATTTT. Translated, it gives CASSLVGYGSDTQYF.

The J gene is TRBJ2-2, the V gene TRBV29-1, with D tentatively TRBD1 or TRBD2 (5 bases each). Germline CDR1 reads SQVTM; CDR2 reads ANQGSEA. V was shortened by 3 bases and J by 3 bases, with 14 bases between the two germline ends. The CDR3 totals 15 residues. The CDR3 DNA sequence: TGCAGCGTTGACAAGGGGACCGAGCACACCGGGGAGCTGTTTTTT. It yields the protein CSVDKGTEHTGELFF.

The chain employs TRBV27 and TRBJ1-2; D is perhaps TRBD1 (5 bases). The ends were cut back, 4 bases at V and 1 base at J, with 7 bases in the middle. CDR1 MNHEY and CDR2 SMNVEV come from the germline V gene (reference sequence). CDR3 length: 13 residues. DNA for the CDR3: TGTGCCAGCAGTTACGGGGGTAACTATGGCTACACCTTC. Its translation: CASSYGGNYGYTF.

This chain joins TRBV27 and TRBJ1-2, with TRBD1 matching 7 bases. Germline lookup yields CDR1 MNHEY and CDR2 SMNVEV (reference sequence). With 2 bases clipped from V and 3 bases from J, the junction kept 6 bases outside the gene matches. This CDR3 region has 15 residues. CDR3 nucleotides: TGTGCCAGCAGTTTAGCATTTACAGGGGACTATGGCTACACCTTC. Its protein product is CASSLAFTGDYGYTF.